This T cell receptor (beta chain) was found in a study of T-cell memory formation after mild COVID-19. Study-wide results and caveats: In second-wave clones peaking day 37, SARS-CoV-2 specificity remained unconfirmed.

One entry per CDR3 protein, called by TCRdb with MiXCR from the 5' RACE reads. This sample has approximately 100,000 distinct CDR3 sequences, with about 23% found just once. As for this clonotype: Its antigen is unidentified.

Trimming took 2 bases from V and 1 from J, leaving 10 bases between them. CDR3 length equals 15 residues. Germline CDR1 and CDR2: SGHTA and FQGNSA. The chain uses TRBV7-2 and TRBJ2-3, with a possible D match to TRBD2 (5 bases). Specimen: PBMCs or a T cell subset sorted from them (not recorded which). The receptor was derived from a young man who had mild COVID-19 (a few samples of this study predate the infection). Cell type and time point are not known. CDR3 nucleotide sequence: TGTGCCAGCAGCTTACGGGGATACGGCACAGATACGCAGTATTTT. Translating it yields CASSLRGYGTDTQYF.